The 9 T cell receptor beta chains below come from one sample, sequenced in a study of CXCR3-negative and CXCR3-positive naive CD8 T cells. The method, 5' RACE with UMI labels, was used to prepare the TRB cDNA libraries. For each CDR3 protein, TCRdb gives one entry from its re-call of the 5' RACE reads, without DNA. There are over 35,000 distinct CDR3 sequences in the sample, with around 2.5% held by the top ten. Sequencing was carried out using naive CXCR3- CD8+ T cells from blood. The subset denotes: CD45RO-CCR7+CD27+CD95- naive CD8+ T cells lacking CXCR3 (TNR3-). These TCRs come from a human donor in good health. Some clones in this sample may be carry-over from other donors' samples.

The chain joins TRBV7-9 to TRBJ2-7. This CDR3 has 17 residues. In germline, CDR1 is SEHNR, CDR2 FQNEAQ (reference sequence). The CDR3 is CASSSTLLVEGLYEQYF. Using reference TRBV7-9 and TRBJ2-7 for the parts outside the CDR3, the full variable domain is DTGVSQNPRHKITKRGQNVTFRCDPISEHNRLYWYRQTLGQGPEFLTYFQNEAQLEKSRLLSDRFSAERPKGSFSTLEIQRTEQGDSAMYLCASSSTLLVEGLYEQYFGPGTRLTVT.

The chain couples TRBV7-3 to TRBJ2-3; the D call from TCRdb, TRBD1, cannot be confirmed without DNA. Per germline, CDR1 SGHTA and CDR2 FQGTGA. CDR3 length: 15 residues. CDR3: CASSQDRDITDTQYF.

The CDR3 loop is CASSPEGGRADTQYF. The chain has TRBV7-7 and TRBJ2-3; no DNA is available, so the TRBD1 call from TCRdb remains unchecked. This CDR3 contains 15 residues. Germline V CDR1 and CDR2: SSHAT, FNYEAQ (reference sequence).

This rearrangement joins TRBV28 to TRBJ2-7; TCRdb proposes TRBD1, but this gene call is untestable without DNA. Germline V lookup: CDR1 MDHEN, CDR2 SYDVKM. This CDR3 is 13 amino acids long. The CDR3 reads CASSLTGRYEQYF. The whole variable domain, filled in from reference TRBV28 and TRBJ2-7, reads DVKVTQSSRYLVKRTGEKVFLECVQDMDHENMFWYRQDPGLGLRLIYFSYDVKMKEKGDIPEGYSVSREKKERFSLILESASTNQTSMYLCASSLTGRYEQYFGPGTRLTVT.

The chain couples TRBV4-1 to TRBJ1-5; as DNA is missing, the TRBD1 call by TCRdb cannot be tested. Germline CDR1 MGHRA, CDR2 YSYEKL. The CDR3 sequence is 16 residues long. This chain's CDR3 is CASSQEGGSGNQPQHF.

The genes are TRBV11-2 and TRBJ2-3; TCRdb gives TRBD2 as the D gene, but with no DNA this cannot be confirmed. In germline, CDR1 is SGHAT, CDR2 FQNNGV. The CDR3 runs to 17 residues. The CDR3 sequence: CASSPAEWQPSTDTQYF.

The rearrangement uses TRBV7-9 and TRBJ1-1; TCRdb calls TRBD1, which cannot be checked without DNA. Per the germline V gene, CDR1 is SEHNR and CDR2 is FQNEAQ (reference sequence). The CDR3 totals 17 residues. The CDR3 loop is CASSDSGARGRNTEAFF.

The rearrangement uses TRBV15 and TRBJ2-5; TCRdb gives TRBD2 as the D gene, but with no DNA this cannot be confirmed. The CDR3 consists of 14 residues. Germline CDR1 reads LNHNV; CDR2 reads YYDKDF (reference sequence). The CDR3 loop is CATSIGRTQETQYF.

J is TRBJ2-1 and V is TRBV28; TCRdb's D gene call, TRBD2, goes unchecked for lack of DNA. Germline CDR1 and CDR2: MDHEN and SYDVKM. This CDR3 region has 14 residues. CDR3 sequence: CASSTGLVNNEQFF.